These 27 T cell receptor beta chains originate from one sample sequenced in a study of PD-1 blockade in mismatch repair-deficient tumors. This table comes from immunoSEQ multiplex PCR, and its TCRdb copy is limited to in-frame clones, with some not included. The sample consists of about 38,000 clones, about 88% of them appearing once. The specimen was peripheral blood, collected about 76 weeks after starting pembrolizumab. The receptors originated from an adult with mismatch repair-deficient cancer.

The rearrangement joins TRBV19 to TRBJ2-7; 12 bases fit TRBD2. The germline V gene encodes CDR1 LNHDA and CDR2 SQIVND (reference sequence). The V segment lost 11 bases and the J segment 2 bases; nucleotides outside the gene matches: 7. The CDR3 has 14 residues. The CDR3 sequence is CAPGTSGLPYEQYF. CDR3 in DNA: TGTGCCCCCGGGACTAGCGGGCTCCCCTACGAGCAGTACTTC.

This clone showed up just once. This rearrangement joins TRBV5-1 to TRBJ1-1; D not resolved. The V gene lost 2 bases and the J gene lost 1 base, with 9 bases spanning the gap. Per the germline V gene, CDR1 is SGHRS and CDR2 is YFSETQ. The CDR3 runs to 14 residues. The CDR3 bases are TGCGCCAGCAGCTTTCAGTTGGGGAACACTGAAGCTTTCTTT. Protein product: CASSFQLGNTEAFF. The whole variable domain, remainder taken from reference TRBV5-1 and TRBJ1-1, is KAGVTQTPRYLIKTRGQQVTLSCSPISGHRSVSWYQQTPGQGLQFLFEYFSETQRNKGNFPGRFSGRQFSNSRSEMNVSTLELGDSALYLCASSFQLGNTEAFFGQGTRLTVV.

CDR3 residues: CASSLQAGLGSGNIQYF. CDR3 DNA: TGTGCCAGCAGCTTACAGGCAGGGTTAGGGTCAGGAAACATTCAGTACTTC. The chain recombines TRBV7-2 with TRBJ2-4; D possibly corresponds to TRBD1 (5 bases). In germline, CDR1 is SGHTA, CDR2 FQGNSA. There are 17 residues in the CDR3. V was shortened by 2 bases and J by 6 bases, with 20 bases between the two germline ends.

The gene calls are TRBV7-3 and TRBJ2-5; no clear D gene. Germline assignment: CDR1 SGHTA and CDR2 FQGTGA. The germline V and J ends were trimmed by 4 bases and 2 bases, with 8 bases remaining between them. CDR3 length: 13 residues. In DNA form, the CDR3 reads TGTGCCAGCAGCTCCCAGGCTCAAGAGACCCAGTACTTC. It is translated as CASSSQAQETQYF.

V is TRBV7-3 and J is TRBJ2-1; 10 bases agree with TRBD2. This CDR3 is built from 17 residues. CDR1 and CDR2 from the germline V gene are SGHTA and FQGTGA. Trimming removed 1 base from V and 3 bases from J; junction bases left unmatched: 6. The CDR3 spells CASSLKGTSEIYNEQFF. The CDR3 DNA is TGTGCCAGCAGCTTAAAAGGGACTAGCGAGATCTACAATGAGCAGTTCTTC.

J is TRBJ2-1 and V is TRBV7-6; tentatively, D is TRBD2 (6 bases). With 5 bases removed from V and 6 bases from J, the gap between germline ends came to 23 bases. Germline V gives CDR1 SGHVS, CDR2 FNYEAQ. The CDR3 totals 17 residues. In DNA, the CDR3 is TGTGCCAGCAGCCCCCCAGGCTATGAGGGAGCGGGCAATGAGCAGTTCTTC. Amino acid sequence: CASSPPGYEGAGNEQFF.

This chain uses TRBV5-6 with TRBJ2-7, with D unclear. CDR3 length: 19 residues. V was shortened by 4 bases and J by 3 bases, with 29 bases between the two germline ends. Germline lookup yields CDR1 SGHDT and CDR2 YYEEEE. Written as DNA, the CDR3 is TGTGCCAGCAGCCGGAGTGTTGACATCGGCCGTCTGAAAATCTACGAGCAGTACTTC. Amino acids: CASSRSVDIGRLKIYEQYF.

The V gene is TRBV11-1, the J gene TRBJ2-1; 7 nucleotides agree with TRBD1. The CDR3 spans 14 residues. Germline V gene sequence: CDR1 SGHAT, CDR2 FQDESV (reference sequence). V was clipped by 4 bases and J by 5 bases; unmatched bases: 5. The CDR3 reads CASSSDRINNEQFF. The DNA for the CDR3 is TGTGCCAGCAGCTCGGACAGGATAAACAATGAGCAGTTCTTC.

The chain couples TRBV25-1 to TRBJ1-5, with a possible D match to TRBD1 (6 bases). Germline CDR1 reads MGHDK; CDR2 reads SYGVNS. There are 14 residues in the CDR3. The V end was cut by 4 bases, the J end by 4 bases, with 11 bases between. This CDR3 is CASSVSQGNQPQHF. The CDR3 DNA is TGTGCCAGCAGTGTTTCTCAGGGGAATCAGCCCCAGCATTTT.

The gene calls are TRBV2 and TRBJ2-1, with a tentative D call TRBD2 (5 bases). Germline V gene data show CDR1 as SNHLY and CDR2 as FYNNEI. V was pared by 6 bases and J by 2 bases, with 14 bases between. The CDR3 consists of 15 residues. The CDR3 protein is CASRTQDSPYNEQFF. The DNA for the CDR3 is TGTGCCAGCAGGACCCAGGACTCGCCCTACAATGAGCAGTTCTTC.

The chain employs TRBV27 and TRBJ2-1; TRBD1 matches 9 bases. V was pared by 5 bases and J by 6 bases, with 14 bases of the junction left unmatched. The germline V gene has CDR1 MNHEY and CDR2 SMNVEV (reference sequence). This CDR3 is built from 17 residues. CDR3 coding DNA: TGTGCCAGCAGTAGGGACAGGGCGAGGGCGGGGGTCAATGAGCAGTTCTTC. Its translation is CASSRDRARAGVNEQFF.

V gene TRBV27 combines with J gene TRBJ1-4; D uncertain. The CDR3 is 14 residues long. CDR1 MNHEY and CDR2 SMNVEV come from the germline V gene (reference sequence). V lost 2 bases and J 7 bases, leaving 11 bases between the germline ends. The CDR3 nucleotides read TGTGCCAGCAGTTTACGCCCGTGGGGTGAAAAACTGTTTTTT. This gives the protein CASSLRPWGEKLFF.

The chain couples TRBV21-1 to TRBJ1-2. TRBV21-1 is designated a pseudogene. This CDR3 contains 15 residues. The CDR3 DNA sequence: TGTGCCAGCAGCAAACGGGACCCAAGGGACTATGGCTACACCTTC. Amino acid sequence: CASSKRDPRDYGYTF.

This chain joins TRBV27 and TRBJ1-2; D remains ambiguous. The germline gives CDR1 MNHEY, CDR2 SMNVEV (reference sequence). The CDR3 covers 12 residues. V was clipped by 8 bases and J by 7 bases, with 14 bases between them. As DNA, the CDR3 is TGTGCCAGCGGTCCCGAGACCGTTGGCTACACCTTC. This gives the protein CASGPETVGYTF.

V usage is TRBV11-3 and J usage is TRBJ2-1, with D unresolved. Between the trimmed V and J ends, which lost 3 bases and 9 bases, there was a span of 6 bases. The germline CDR1 and CDR2 sequences are SGHNT and YENEEA. This CDR3 comprises 11 residues. The CDR3 coding sequence is TGTGCCAGCAGCTTGGGTGGTGAGCAGTTCTTC. Translated, it gives CASSLGGEQFF.

The rearrangement uses TRBV5-1 and TRBJ2-7, with 7 bases lining up with TRBD1. In germline, CDR1 is SGHRS, CDR2 YFSETQ. V lost 0 bases to trimming and J lost 2 bases; unmatched junction nucleotides: 2. The CDR3 totals 14 residues. DNA for the CDR3: TGCGCCAGCAGCTTGGGAGGGGGCCCCTACGAGCAGTACTTC. It yields the protein CASSLGGGPYEQYF. Full variable domain (missing parts from reference TRBV5-1 and TRBJ2-7): KAGVTQTPRYLIKTRGQQVTLSCSPISGHRSVSWYQQTPGQGLQFLFEYFSETQRNKGNFPGRFSGRQFSNSRSEMNVSTLELGDSALYLCASSLGGGPYEQYFGPGTRLTVT.

The genes are TRBV2 and TRBJ1-1; maybe TRBD1 (5 bases). CDR1 and CDR2 from the germline V gene are SNHLY and FYNNEI. Trimming removed 4 bases from V and 7 bases from J, with 13 bases in between. The CDR3 length is 13 residues. CDR3 DNA sequence: TGTGCCAGCAGTGTTCGCATGGGGGGTGAAGCTTTCTTT. Translation: CASSVRMGGEAFF.

This CDR3 is CASRLTSGYEQYF. CDR3 in DNA: TGCGCCAGCAGGCTTACTAGCGGCTACGAGCAGTACTTC. This chain joins TRBV5-1 and TRBJ2-7, with TRBD2 matching 8 bases. The CDR3 has 13 amino acids. V trimming: 5 bases; J trimming: 3 bases; junction bases outside the gene matches: 4. Germline V gene sequence: CDR1 SGHRS, CDR2 YFSETQ.

The chain combines TRBV9 with TRBJ1-4, with D perhaps matching TRBD1 (6 bases). Trimming cost V 3 bases and J 7 bases, with 16 bases left between them. In germline, CDR1 is SGDLS, CDR2 YYNGEE. The CDR3 consists of 15 residues. CDR3 protein: CASSAGGAGREKLFF. Here the CDR3 DNA reads TGTGCCAGCAGCGCTGGGGGGGCGGGGCGTGAAAAACTGTTTTTT.

This chain connects TRBV15 to TRBJ1-5; D is perhaps TRBD1 (6 bases). The CDR3 runs 15 residues. V lost 0 bases, J lost 6 bases, and 12 bases lay in between. Germline V gene sequence: CDR1 LNHNV, CDR2 YYDKDF (reference sequence). In nucleotides, the CDR3 is TGTGCCACCAGCAGAGATAGGGCAGGGGCTCAGCCCCAGCATTTT. This codes for CATSRDRAGAQPQHF.

CDR3: CASRFRRGRNGYTF. DNA of the CDR3: TGTGCAAGTCGCTTTAGGAGGGGGAGGAATGGCTACACCTTC. The chain recombines TRBV12-2 with TRBJ1-2. TRBV12-2 represents a pseudogene. The CDR3 loop spans 14 amino acids.

This chain uses TRBV19 with TRBJ1-2; a weak D match, TRBD1 (6 bases). Trimming stripped 3 bases from V and 4 bases from J, with 15 bases between. The CDR3 is made up of 15 amino acids. Per the germline V gene, CDR1 is LNHDA and CDR2 is SQIVND (reference sequence). The CDR3 protein is CASSMGQAAGYGYTF. In DNA, the CDR3 is TGTGCCAGTAGTATGGGACAAGCAGCGGGCTATGGCTACACCTTC.

The rearrangement joins TRBV28 to TRBJ2-2; 7 nucleotides line up with TRBD1. CDR3 size: 16 residues. Germline lookup yields CDR1 MDHEN and CDR2 SYDVKM. After removal of 4 bases from V and 2 bases from J, the junction contained 7 bases not matched to a gene. Written as DNA, the CDR3 is TGTGCCAGCAGTTACATTGAGGGGGCTAACACCGGGGAGCTGTTTTTT. It translates to CASSYIEGANTGELFF.

CDR3 nucleotides: TGTGCCAGCAGCTCAGGGCGCCAGCGAGAAGCTTTCTTT. Its protein is CASSSGRQREAFF. The rearrangement links TRBV7-9 to TRBJ1-1, with D perhaps TRBD1 (5 bases). Trimming took off 4 bases at V and 8 bases at J, with 14 bases between the two ends. CDR3 length: 13 amino acids. In germline, CDR1 is SEHNR, CDR2 FQNEAQ (reference sequence).

Concerning this clone: In the same sample, other DNA sequences code for this CDR3. The genes are TRBV7-3 and TRBJ2-3; 8 bases are shared with TRBD2. The germline gives CDR1 SGHTA, CDR2 FQGTGA. The length of the CDR3 is 15 residues. The ends lost 0 bases at V and 3 bases at J; junction bases unmatched: 2. For the CDR3, the DNA is TGTGCCAGCAGCTTAACTAGCGGGGAAACAGATACGCAGTATTTT. Residues: CASSLTSGETDTQYF.

V usage is TRBV10-3 and J usage is TRBJ1-2; D ambiguous. Between the trimmed V and J ends, which lost 4 bases and 10 bases, there was a span of 19 bases. The germline V gene encodes CDR1 ENHRY and CDR2 SYGVKD. The CDR3 length is 14 residues. The CDR3 DNA reads as TGTGCCATCAGTGGCGGCCAGGCTGACTCGGTCTACACCTTC. Its protein is CAISGGQADSVYTF.

The J gene is TRBJ2-5, the V gene TRBV11-2; possibly TRBD2 for D (6 bases). CDR3 length: 17 amino acids. The germline V gene encodes CDR1 SGHAT and CDR2 FQNNGV. V shed 1 base and J shed 1 base, with 16 bases lying between them. The CDR3 reads CASSLARTSRSQETQYF. For the CDR3, the DNA is TGTGCCAGCAGCTTAGCCAGAACTAGCAGATCCCAAGAGACCCAGTACTTC.